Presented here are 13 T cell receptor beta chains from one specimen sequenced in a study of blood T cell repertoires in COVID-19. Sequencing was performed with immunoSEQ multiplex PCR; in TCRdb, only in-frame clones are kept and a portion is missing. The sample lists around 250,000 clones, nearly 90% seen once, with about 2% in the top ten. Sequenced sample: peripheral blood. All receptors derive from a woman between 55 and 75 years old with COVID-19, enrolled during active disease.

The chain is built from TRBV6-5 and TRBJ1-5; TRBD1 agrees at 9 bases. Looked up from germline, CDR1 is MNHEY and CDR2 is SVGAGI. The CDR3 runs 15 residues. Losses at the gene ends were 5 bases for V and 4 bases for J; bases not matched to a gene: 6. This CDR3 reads CASSPGTGRNQPQHF. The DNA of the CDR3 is TGTGCCAGCAGTCCCGGGACAGGGCGTAATCAGCCCCAGCATTTT.

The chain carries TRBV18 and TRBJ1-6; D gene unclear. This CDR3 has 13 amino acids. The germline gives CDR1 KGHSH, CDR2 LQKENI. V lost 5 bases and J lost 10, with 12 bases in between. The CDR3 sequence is CASSMGTISPLHF. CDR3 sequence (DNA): TGTGCCAGCTCAATGGGCACCATCTCACCCCTCCACTTT. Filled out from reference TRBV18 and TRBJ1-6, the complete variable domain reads NAGVMQNPRHLVRRRGQEARLRCSPMKGHSHVYWYRQLPEEGLKFMVYLQKENIIDESGMPKERFSAEFPKEGPSILRIQQVVRGDSAAYFCASSMGTISPLHFGNGTRLTVT.

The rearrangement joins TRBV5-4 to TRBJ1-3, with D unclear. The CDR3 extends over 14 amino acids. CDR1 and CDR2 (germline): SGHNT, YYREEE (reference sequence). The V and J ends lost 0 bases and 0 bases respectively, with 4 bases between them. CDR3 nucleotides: TGTGCCAGCAGCTTGGACAGCTCTGGAAACACCATATATTTT. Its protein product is CASSLDSSGNTIYF.

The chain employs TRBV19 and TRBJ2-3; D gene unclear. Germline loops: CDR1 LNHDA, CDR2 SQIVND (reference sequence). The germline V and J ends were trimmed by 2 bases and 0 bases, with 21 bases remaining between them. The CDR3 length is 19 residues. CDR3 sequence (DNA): TGTGCCAGTAGTATATCACACCTTGCGGCGGAGACTAGCACAGATACGCAGTATTTT. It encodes CASSISHLAAETSTDTQYF.

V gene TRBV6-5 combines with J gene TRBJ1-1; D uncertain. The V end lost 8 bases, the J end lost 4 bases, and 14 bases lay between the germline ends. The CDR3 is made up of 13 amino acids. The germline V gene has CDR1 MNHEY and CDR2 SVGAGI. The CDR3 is CASYTRAGTEAFF. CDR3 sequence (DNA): TGTGCCAGCTATACACGGGCGGGCACTGAAGCTTTCTTT.

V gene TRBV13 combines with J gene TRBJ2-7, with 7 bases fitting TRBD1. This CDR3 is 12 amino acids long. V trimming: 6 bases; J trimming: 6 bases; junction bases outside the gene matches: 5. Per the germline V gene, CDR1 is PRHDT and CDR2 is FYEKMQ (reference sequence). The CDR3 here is CASSQTGAEQYF. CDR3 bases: TGTGCCAGCAGTCAAACAGGGGCCGAGCAGTACTTC.

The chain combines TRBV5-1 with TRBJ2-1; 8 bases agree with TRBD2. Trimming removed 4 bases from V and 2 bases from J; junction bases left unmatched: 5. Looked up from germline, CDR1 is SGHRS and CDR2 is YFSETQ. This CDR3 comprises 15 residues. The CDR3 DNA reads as TGCGCCAGCAGCCGGGAGGGACTTGCCTACAATGAGCAGTTCTTC. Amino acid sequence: CASSREGLAYNEQFF.

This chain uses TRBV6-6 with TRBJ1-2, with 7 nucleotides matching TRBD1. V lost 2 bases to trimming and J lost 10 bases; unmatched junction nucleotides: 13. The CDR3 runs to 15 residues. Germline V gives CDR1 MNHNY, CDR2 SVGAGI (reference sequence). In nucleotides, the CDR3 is TGTGCCAGCAGTTACATATCGGGGGCAGGGGGGACCTACACCTTC. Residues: CASSYISGAGGTYTF.

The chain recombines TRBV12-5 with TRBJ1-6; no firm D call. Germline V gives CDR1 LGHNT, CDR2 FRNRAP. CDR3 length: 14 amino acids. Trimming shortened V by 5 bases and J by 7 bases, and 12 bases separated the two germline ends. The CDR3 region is CASGREWANSPLHF. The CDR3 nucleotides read TGTGCTAGTGGTCGGGAGTGGGCCAATTCACCCCTCCACTTT.

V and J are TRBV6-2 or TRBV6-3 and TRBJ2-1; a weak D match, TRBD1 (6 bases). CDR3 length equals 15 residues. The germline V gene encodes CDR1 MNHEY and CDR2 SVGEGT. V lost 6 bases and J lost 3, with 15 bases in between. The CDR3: CASSSLTGYYNEQFF. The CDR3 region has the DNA TGTGCCAGCAGCTCCCTTACAGGGTACTACAATGAGCAGTTCTTC.

DNA for the CDR3: TGTGCCAGCTCACCGCCCAGTGTCCACCGTGAAGCTTTCTTT. Protein: CASSPPSVHREAFF. This chain uses TRBV18 with TRBJ1-1, with D unresolved. Trimming removed 3 bases at V and 7 bases at J, with 15 bases between. This CDR3 has 14 amino acids. Looked up from germline, CDR1 is KGHSH and CDR2 is LQKENI.

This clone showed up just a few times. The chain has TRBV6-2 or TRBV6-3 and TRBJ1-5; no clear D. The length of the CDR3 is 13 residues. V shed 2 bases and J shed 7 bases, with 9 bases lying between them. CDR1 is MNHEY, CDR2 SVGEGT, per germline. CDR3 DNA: TGTGCCAGCAGTTACGAGCGGCGGCAGCCCCAGCATTTT. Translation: CASSYERRQPQHF.

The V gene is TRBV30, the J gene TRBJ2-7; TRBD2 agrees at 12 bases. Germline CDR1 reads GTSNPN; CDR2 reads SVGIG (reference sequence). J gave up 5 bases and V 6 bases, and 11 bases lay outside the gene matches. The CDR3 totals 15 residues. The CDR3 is CACPGTSGSPNEQYF. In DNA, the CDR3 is TGTGCCTGCCCCGGGACTAGCGGGTCCCCCAACGAGCAGTACTTC.